The 28 T cell receptor beta chains presented below share a single source sample, sequenced in a study of T cells in Graves' hyperthyroidism and ophthalmopathy. Amplified TCR beta CDR3 regions came from RNA transcripts. HTBI primers drove first-round RT-PCR of the TCR CDR3. Each CDR3 protein gets one entry after TCRdb re-called the multiplex PCR reads with MiXCR. The sample has some 570,000 distinct CDR3 sequences; 12% to 15% are singletons. The sequenced sample was blood. Receptors originate from a woman under 30 with Graves' ophthalmopathy.

The chain uses TRBV20-1 and TRBJ2-1; 11 bases are a match to TRBD2. CDR3 length equals 16 residues. The germline V gene encodes CDR1 DFQATT and CDR2 SNEGSKA (reference sequence). V lost 0 bases, J lost 9 bases, and 10 bases stayed unmatched. CDR3 coding DNA: TGCAGTGCTAGAGATACACTAGCGGGAGCACAGAGTGAGCAGTTCTTC. This gives the protein CSARDTLAGAQSEQFF.

This clonotype occurred many times. V usage is TRBV6-1 and J usage is TRBJ1-2; D is unresolved. Trimming pared 2 bases from V and 8 bases from J, leaving 15 bases between. CDR1 and CDR2 (germline): MNHNS, SASEGT. The CDR3 is made up of 14 amino acids. In DNA form, the CDR3 reads TGTGCCAGCAGTGAAAAGGGCCGAGAATGGGGCTACACCTTC. It translates to CASSEKGREWGYTF.

This chain joins TRBV28 and TRBJ1-5; possible D gene TRBD1, 5 bases. The V gene lost 8 bases and the J gene lost 7 bases, with 15 bases spanning the gap. The V gene's germline CDR1 is MDHEN and CDR2 SYDVKM. There are 13 residues in the CDR3. The CDR3 bases are TGTGCCAGCGATCGGCAGGGTAGCCAGCCCCAGCATTTT. It is translated as CASDRQGSQPQHF.

This clonotype was counted a few times. The CDR3 sequence is CASSAEGGTSADTQYF. The CDR3 coding sequence is TGTGCCAGCAGCGCCGAGGGAGGGACTAGTGCAGATACGCAGTATTTT. The chain joins TRBV9 to TRBJ2-3, with 8 positions matching TRBD2. The CDR3 extends over 16 amino acids. The germline CDR1 and CDR2 sequences are SGDLS and YYNGEE. V lost 3 bases to trimming and J lost 4 bases; unmatched junction nucleotides: 10. The full variable domain, its missing parts supplied by reference TRBV9 and TRBJ2-3, is DSGVTQTPKHLITATGQRVTLRCSPRSGDLSVYWYQQSLDQGLQFLIQYYNGEERAKGNILERFSAQQFPDLHSELNLSSLELGDSALYFCASSAEGGTSADTQYFGPGTRLTVL.

This clonotype was recorded many times. The chain employs TRBV2 and TRBJ2-5; TRBD2 aligns across 9 bases. The V gene's germline CDR1 is SNHLY and CDR2 FYNNEI. J gave up 5 bases and V 7 bases, and 8 bases lay outside the gene matches. The CDR3 spans 14 residues. In DNA, the CDR3 is TGTGCCAGCACCCTCCGCGGGGGGGGGGAGACCCAGTACTTC. It encodes CASTLRGGGETQYF. The full variable domain, completed using reference TRBV2 and TRBJ2-5, is EPEVTQTPSHQVTQMGQEVILRCVPISNHLYFYWYRQILGQKVEFLVSFYNNEISEKSEIFDDQFSVERPDGSNFTLKIRSTKLEDSAMYFCASTLRGGGETQYFGPGTRLLVL.

This clonotype was counted a few times. One end of the junction fails to match germline, which may point to a read error. The chain joins TRBV20-1 to TRBJ2-6; TRBD1 is a possible D gene (6 bases). From germline, CDR1 is DFQATT and CDR2 SNEGSKA (reference sequence). CDR3 length: 18 residues. CDR3 nucleotides: TGCAGTGCTATTCGAGGGGCACAGGGAAGCTCTGGGGCCAACGTCCCGACTTTC. Translating gives CSAIRGAQGSSGANVPTF.

This clonotype was observed a handful of times. The chain recombines TRBV7-8 with TRBJ1-6, with a possible D match to TRBD1 (5 bases). The ends were cut back, 0 bases at V and 6 bases at J, with 18 bases in the middle. Looked up from germline, CDR1 is SGHVS and CDR2 is FQNEAQ. This CDR3 is 18 amino acids long. The CDR3: CASSLARTRGAGNSPLHF. CDR3 bases: TGTGCCAGCAGCTTAGCGCGGACGCGGGGCGCGGGTAATTCACCCCTCCACTTT.

The chain joins TRBV28 to TRBJ1-3, with 10 bases identical to TRBD1. The CDR3 has 16 residues. Looked up from germline, CDR1 is MDHEN and CDR2 is SYDVKM. J was trimmed by 3 bases and V by 4 bases; bases with no gene match: 6. The CDR3 is CASSYDRDRGGNTIYF. The DNA of the CDR3 is TGTGCCAGCAGTTACGACCGGGACAGGGGTGGAAACACCATATATTTT.

This clonotype was detected ten times or more. This chain joins TRBV11-1 and TRBJ2-1; 11 nucleotides align to TRBD2. The CDR3 consists of 15 residues. Germline values: CDR1 SGHAT, CDR2 FQDESV (reference sequence). The ends lost 6 bases at V and 8 bases at J; junction bases unmatched: 9. The CDR3 sequence is CASRFSGRAIDEQFF. The CDR3 bases are TGTGCCAGCAGATTTAGCGGGAGGGCCATTGATGAGCAGTTCTTC.

CDR3 DNA sequence: TGTGCCTGGAGAGCCGGGTTGGGCTTCTATGGCTACACCTTC. Translated: CAWRAGLGFYGYTF. The V and J genes are TRBV30 and TRBJ1-2, with unresolved D. Germline V gives CDR1 GTSNPN, CDR2 SVGIG (reference sequence). Between the trimmed V and J ends, which lost 3 bases and 4 bases, there was a span of 15 bases. This CDR3 has 14 residues.

The chain employs TRBV5-1 and TRBJ2-5; 9 bases match TRBD2. The CDR3 is 15 amino acids. J was trimmed by 3 bases and V by 6 bases; bases with no gene match: 9. CDR1 is SGHRS, CDR2 YFSETQ, per germline. The CDR3 DNA reads TGCGCCAGCACCTGGGCGGGAGGGGTCGAAGAGACCCAGTACTTC. Amino acid sequence: CASTWAGGVEETQYF.

This clonotype was counted ten times or more. The chain links TRBV20-1 to TRBJ2-1, with 10 nucleotides matching TRBD1. V lost 0 bases, J lost 8 bases, and 7 bases stayed unmatched. The germline CDR1 and CDR2 sequences are DFQATT and SNEGSKA (reference sequence). This CDR3 has 15 residues. DNA for the CDR3: TGCAGTGCTAGAGAGAGGGACAGGGGTAGAGATGAGCAGTTCTTC. The encoded protein is CSARERDRGRDEQFF.

This clonotype has at least ten counts. In nucleotides, the CDR3 is TGTGCCAGCAGCCCCCAGGAGACCCGCTCCTACGAGCAGTACTTC. It encodes CASSPQETRSYEQYF. V and J are TRBV28 and TRBJ2-7; D gene unclear. The ends were cut back, 6 bases at V and 0 bases at J, with 15 bases in the middle. Germline values: CDR1 MDHEN, CDR2 SYDVKM. The CDR3 runs 15 residues.

The chain couples TRBV7-2 to TRBJ1-1, with a weak D call TRBD1 (5 bases). The CDR3 extends over 16 amino acids. Trimming left V 5 bases short and J 4 bases short, with 20 bases between. The germline gives CDR1 SGHTA, CDR2 FQGNSA. The CDR3 DNA is TGTGCCAGCAGCCAACTCCGGACACGGGAGAGCACTGAAGCTTTCTTT. Translating gives CASSQLRTRESTEAFF.

This clonotype was recorded at least ten times. The gene calls are TRBV20-1 and TRBJ1-1; D is unresolved. Trimming took off 2 bases at V and 11 bases at J, with 18 bases between the two ends. The CDR3 spans 13 residues. In germline, CDR1 is DFQATT, CDR2 SNEGSKA (reference sequence). The CDR3 protein is CSARNDGPLAAFF. CDR3 nucleotide sequence: TGCAGTGCTAGAAACGACGGCCCCTTGGCCGCTTTCTTT.

The V and J genes are TRBV9 and TRBJ2-2; a possible D gene is TRBD1 (5 bases). The V gene's germline CDR1 is SGDLS and CDR2 YYNGEE. The CDR3 length is 15 residues. V shed 0 bases and J shed 4 bases, with 10 bases lying between them. The CDR3 is CASSVVGRATGELFF. The CDR3, as DNA: TGTGCCAGCAGCGTAGTTGGCAGGGCCACCGGGGAGCTGTTTTTT.

This chain connects TRBV7-9 to TRBJ1-2; 9 positions agree with TRBD1. Trimming at V came to 7 bases and at J to 6 bases, leaving 9 bases not matched to a gene. Germline V CDR1 and CDR2: SEHNR, FQNEAQ (reference sequence). The CDR3 extends over 14 amino acids. CDR3 in amino acids: CASITGTGTDGYTF. The CDR3, as DNA: TGTGCCAGCATTACCGGGACAGGGACGGATGGCTACACCTTC.

The table lists this clonotype with many counts. This sequence joins TRBV27 and TRBJ2-7; no reliable D call. This CDR3 has 13 residues. The germline gives CDR1 MNHEY, CDR2 SMNVEV (reference sequence). V was trimmed by 1 base and J by 7 bases, leaving 11 bases between them. CDR3 sequence: CASSLFTPREQYF. The DNA for the CDR3 is TGTGCCAGCAGTTTATTTACCCCGAGGGAGCAGTACTTC.

The chain has TRBV10-3 and TRBJ2-2, with D maybe TRBD2 (6 bases). The germline V gene has CDR1 ENHRY and CDR2 SYGVKD. This CDR3 comprises 13 residues. Between the trimmed V and J ends, which lost 8 bases and 3 bases, there was a span of 10 bases. The CDR3 reads CAIPTGDTGELFF. CDR3 bases: TGTGCCATCCCGACGGGAGACACCGGGGAGCTGTTTTTT.

V is TRBV6-1 and J is TRBJ2-7, with D perhaps matching TRBD2 (5 bases). Germline lookup yields CDR1 MNHNS and CDR2 SASEGT. This CDR3 is 14 amino acids long. Trimming stripped 4 bases from V and 3 bases from J, with 13 bases between. The CDR3 protein is CASSVTGTNYEQYF. The CDR3 region has the DNA TGTGCCAGCAGTGTAACGGGAACGAACTACGAGCAGTACTTC.

CDR3 amino acids: CASSVRTSGVPYEQYF. The CDR3 nucleotides read TGTGCCAGCAGTGTGAGGACTAGCGGGGTCCCCTACGAGCAGTACTTC. The chain uses TRBV28 and TRBJ2-7, with TRBD2 identical over 12 bases. CDR1 MDHEN and CDR2 SYDVKM come from the germline V gene. J was trimmed by 2 bases and V by 5 bases; bases with no gene match: 7. CDR3 length: 16 residues. The whole variable domain, filled in from reference TRBV28 and TRBJ2-7, reads DVKVTQSSRYLVKRTGEKVFLECVQDMDHENMFWYRQDPGLGLRLIYFSYDVKMKEKGDIPEGYSVSREKKERFSLILESASTNQTSMYLCASSVRTSGVPYEQYFGPGTRLTVT.

This clonotype was seen at least ten times. This sequence joins TRBV3-1 and TRBJ1-3, with D unclear. The CDR3 loop spans 18 amino acids. The germline V and J ends were trimmed by 0 bases and 0 bases, with 15 bases remaining between them. Germline V gene data show CDR1 as LGHDT and CDR2 as YNNKEL (reference sequence). CDR3 DNA: TGTGCCAGCAGCCAAGAGTCTCCAAACGCCTTCTCTGGAAACACCATATATTTT. Residues: CASSQESPNAFSGNTIYF.

At least ten counts were recorded for this clonotype. The genes are TRBV4-2 and TRBJ2-5, with 9 bases matching TRBD1. There are 15 residues in the CDR3. V was pared by 5 bases and J by 7 bases, with 11 bases of the junction left unmatched. CDR1 and CDR2 (germline): LGHNA, YNFKEQ. CDR3 loop: CASSKTQGAKGTQYF. The CDR3 DNA is TGTGCCAGCAGCAAGACACAGGGGGCGAAAGGGACCCAGTACTTC.

This clonotype was recorded at least ten times. V usage is TRBV28 and J usage is TRBJ2-3, with D unresolved. CDR3 length: 16 residues. With 5 bases removed from V and 4 bases from J, the gap between germline ends came to 19 bases. In germline, CDR1 is MDHEN, CDR2 SYDVKM. CDR3 sequence reads: CASSPLLGKVADTQYF. CDR3 sequence (DNA): TGTGCCAGCAGTCCACTTTTAGGGAAAGTCGCAGATACGCAGTATTTT.

This clonotype came up a few times. This rearrangement joins TRBV5-1 to TRBJ2-3, with TRBD1 matching over 10 bases. The CDR3 is made up of 19 amino acids. J lost 0 bases, V lost 5 bases, and 15 bases had no gene match. Per the germline V gene, CDR1 is SGHRS and CDR2 is YFSETQ. The CDR3 here is CASRGGGTGAPASTDTQYF. CDR3 sequence (DNA): TGCGCCAGCAGAGGTGGGGGGACAGGGGCCCCCGCTAGCACAGATACGCAGTATTTT.

The table lists this clonotype with many counts. The rearrangement uses TRBV6-1 and TRBJ1-1, with D maybe TRBD1 (5 bases). The CDR3 sequence is 16 residues long. Per germline, CDR1 MNHNS and CDR2 SASEGT. Trimming pared 5 bases from V and 0 bases from J, leaving 16 bases between. In DNA, the CDR3 is TGTGCCAGCAGTTACAATCGGGGGTACATGAACACTGAAGCTTTCTTT. Protein product: CASSYNRGYMNTEAFF.

This clonotype was seen at least ten times. The chain uses TRBV6-1 and TRBJ2-1, with TRBD2 matching over 8 bases. Germline assignment: CDR1 MNHNS and CDR2 SASEGT. The V segment lost 7 bases and the J segment 8 bases; nucleotides outside the gene matches: 13. The CDR3 length is 15 residues. Here the CDR3 reads CASKRGAGARDEQFF. The CDR3 coding sequence is TGTGCCAGCAAAAGGGGAGCGGGGGCCCGGGATGAGCAGTTCTTC.

This chain connects TRBV14 to TRBJ1-6; TRBD1 might be the D (5 bases). The CDR3 runs to 18 residues. Trimming shortened V by 0 bases and J by 5 bases, and 17 bases separated the two germline ends. The germline CDR1 and CDR2 sequences are SGHDN and FVKESK. Here the CDR3 DNA reads TGTGCCAGCAGCCAAGACCGAATTGGGACGGATCATAATTCACCCCTCCACTTT. Translation: CASSQDRIGTDHNSPLHF. Full variable domain (missing parts from reference TRBV14 and TRBJ1-6): EAGVTQFPSHSVIEKGQTVTLRCDPISGHDNLYWYRRVMGKEIKFLLHFVKESKQDESGMPNNRFLAERTGGTYSTLKVQPAELEDSGVYFCASSQDRIGTDHNSPLHFGNGTRLTVT.